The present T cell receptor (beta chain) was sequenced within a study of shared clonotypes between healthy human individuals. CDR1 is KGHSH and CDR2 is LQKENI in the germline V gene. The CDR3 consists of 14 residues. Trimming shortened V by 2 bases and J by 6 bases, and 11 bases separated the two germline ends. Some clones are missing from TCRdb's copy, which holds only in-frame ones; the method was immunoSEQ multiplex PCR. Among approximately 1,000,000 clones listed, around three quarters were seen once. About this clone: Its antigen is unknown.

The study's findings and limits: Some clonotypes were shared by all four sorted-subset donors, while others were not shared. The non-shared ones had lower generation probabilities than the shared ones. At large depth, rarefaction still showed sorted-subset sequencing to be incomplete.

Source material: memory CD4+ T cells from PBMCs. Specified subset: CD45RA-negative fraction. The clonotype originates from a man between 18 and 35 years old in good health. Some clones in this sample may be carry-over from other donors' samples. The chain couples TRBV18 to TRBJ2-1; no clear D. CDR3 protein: CASSPSGLVNEQFF. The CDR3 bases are TGTGCCAGCTCACCATCCGGGTTGGTCAATGAGCAGTTCTTC. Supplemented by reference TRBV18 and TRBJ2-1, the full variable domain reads NAGVMQNPRHLVRRRGQEARLRCSPMKGHSHVYWYRQLPEEGLKFMVYLQKENIIDESGMPKERFSAEFPKEGPSILRIQQVVRGDSAAYFCASSPSGLVNEQFFGPGTRLTVL.